Shown below are 27 T cell receptor beta chains from a single sample sequenced in a study of CD8+ T cells in alopecia areata. Treatment of the sample: oral pan-JAK inhibitor, 5-10 mg twice daily. Sequencing templates came from extracted RNA that was reverse transcribed into cDNA. The protocol was immunoSEQ multiplex PCR, while the TCRdb copy is restricted to in-frame clones and leaves out a portion. The repertoire holds fewer than 250,000 clones, with around 60% as singletons. Specimen: CD4+ T cells sorted from blood, collected between weeks 49 and 50, from a patient treated with tofacitinib. The receptors were sampled from a human donor with alopecia areata.

The chain's CDR3 is CASGPVGGDYNEQFF. In DNA form, the CDR3 reads TGTGCCAGCGGCCCCGTTGGGGGGGATTACAATGAGCAGTTCTTC. The rearrangement joins TRBV7-2 to TRBJ2-1, with 7 bases fitting TRBD2. Germline V CDR1 and CDR2: SGHTA, FQGNSA. The CDR3 is made up of 15 amino acids. The junction had 11 bases not matched to a gene; V was cut back by 8 bases and J by 4 bases.

This chain links TRBV29-1 with TRBJ1-1; D is uncertain. Germline CDR1 SQVTM, CDR2 ANQGSEA. Trimming took off 6 bases at V and 0 bases at J, with 11 bases between the two ends. The CDR3 is made up of 13 amino acids. The CDR3 DNA follows: TGCAGCGTCGTGACATCTATGAACACTGAAGCTTTCTTT. Protein sequence: CSVVTSMNTEAFF.

The chain links TRBV5-1 to TRBJ2-7; no definite D call. With 0 bases removed from V and 3 bases from J, the gap between germline ends came to 13 bases. The germline V gene encodes CDR1 SGHRS and CDR2 YFSETQ. The CDR3 loop spans 15 amino acids. The CDR3 protein is CASSLAEGRIYEQYF. For the CDR3, the DNA is TGCGCCAGCAGCTTGGCGGAAGGGCGGATCTACGAGCAGTACTTC.

In DNA form, the CDR3 reads TGTGCCTGGAGTGTACTACATGGCTACACCTTC. As protein: CAWSVLHGYTF. The J gene is TRBJ1-2, the V gene TRBV30, with D unresolved. This CDR3 region has 11 residues. CDR1 and CDR2 (germline): GTSNPN, SVGIG (reference sequence). V was pared by 0 bases and J by 6 bases, with 5 bases between.

The rearrangement joins TRBV2 to TRBJ2-6; tentative D call: TRBD1 (6 bases). CDR3 length equals 15 residues. The ends were cut back, 4 bases at V and 4 bases at J, with 11 bases in the middle. CDR1 and CDR2 from the germline V gene are SNHLY and FYNNEI. This CDR3 reads CASSAQGRGANVLTF. CDR3 nucleotides: TGTGCCAGCAGTGCACAGGGACGAGGGGCCAACGTCCTGACTTTC.

DNA of the CDR3: TGCGCCAGCAGCACAACAGGGAACTATGGCTACACCTTC. Encoded protein: CASSTTGNYGYTF. The gene calls are TRBV5-1 and TRBJ1-2; a weak D match, TRBD1 (6 bases). Trimming shortened V by 4 bases and J by 2 bases, and 9 bases separated the two germline ends. Germline CDR1 reads SGHRS; CDR2 reads YFSETQ. The CDR3 consists of 13 residues.

V gene TRBV29-1 combines with J gene TRBJ2-3, with a possible D match to TRBD2 (6 bases). CDR1 is SQVTM, CDR2 ANQGSEA, per germline. V shed 1 base and J shed 8 bases, with 10 bases lying between them. CDR3 size: 12 residues. The CDR3 protein is CSVEGLGGTQYF. Written as DNA, the CDR3 is TGCAGCGTTGAAGGGTTGGGGGGTACGCAGTATTTT.

This chain joins TRBV2 and TRBJ1-5, with TRBD1 as a possible D gene (5 bases). This CDR3 has 15 residues. Germline CDR1 is SNHLY and CDR2 is FYNNEI. V was pared by 1 base and J by 7 bases, with 14 bases between. The CDR3 sequence: CASSEDERGRQPQHF. The CDR3 bases are TGTGCCAGCAGTGAAGATGAGAGGGGAAGGCAGCCCCAGCATTTT.

This sequence joins TRBV6-1 and TRBJ2-7; the D gene is possibly TRBD2 (7 bases). The V gene's germline CDR1 is MNHNS and CDR2 SASEGT. The CDR3 extends over 15 amino acids. Trimming took 6 bases from V and 6 from J, leaving 21 bases between them. CDR3 amino acids: CASRGEGTNPLEQYF. DNA of the CDR3: TGTGCCAGCAGGGGGGAGGGGACAAACCCCCTCGAGCAGTACTTC.

This clone has a single count. V is TRBV4-3 and J is TRBJ2-1; no reliable D call. The CDR3 runs to 13 residues. The V and J ends lost 0 bases and 5 bases respectively, with 5 bases between them. CDR1 is LGHNA and CDR2 is YSLEER in the germline V gene. The CDR3 here is CASSQDLNNEQFF. The CDR3 coding sequence is TGCGCCAGCAGCCAAGATCTGAACAATGAGCAGTTCTTC.

The rearrangement joins TRBV7-2 to TRBJ1-1, with 8 bases fitting TRBD1. This CDR3 is built from 14 residues. The V gene end was trimmed by 5 bases and the J gene end by 5 bases; junction bases not matched to a gene: 7. From germline, CDR1 is SGHTA and CDR2 FQGNSA. CDR3 in DNA: TGTGCCAGCAGCCGAGGACAGGGAAATACTGAAGCTTTCTTT. Translated, it gives CASSRGQGNTEAFF.

The rearrangement links TRBV6-5 to TRBJ1-1; D gene unclear. The V end lost 2 bases, the J end lost 11 bases, and 18 bases lay between the germline ends. The CDR3 totals 14 residues. CDR1 is MNHEY, CDR2 SVGAGI, per germline. CDR3 nucleotides: TGTGCCAGCAGTTACCGGCTCGGGTGGGAGCACGCTTTCTTT. Encoded protein: CASSYRLGWEHAFF.

The chain joins TRBV30 to TRBJ1-1; D is ambiguous. There are 13 residues in the CDR3. V shed 0 bases and J shed 6 bases, with 11 bases lying between them. Germline lookup yields CDR1 GTSNPN and CDR2 SVGIG (reference sequence). The CDR3 spells CAWSVQVGAEAFF. In DNA form, the CDR3 reads TGTGCCTGGAGTGTCCAGGTTGGGGCTGAAGCTTTCTTT.

The gene calls are TRBV30 and TRBJ1-2; D gene ambiguous. V lost 1 base and J lost 2, with 11 bases in between. The germline V gene has CDR1 GTSNPN and CDR2 SVGIG (reference sequence). The CDR3 is made up of 14 amino acids. CDR3 DNA: TGTGCCTGGAGTGGAGGTGGCCGAAACTATGGCTACACCTTC. Translation: CAWSGGGRNYGYTF.

The chain uses TRBV6-5 and TRBJ2-3, with 10 positions matching TRBD1. The germline CDR1 and CDR2 sequences are MNHEY and SVGAGI. The V gene end was trimmed by 6 bases and the J gene end by 4 bases; junction bases not matched to a gene: 4. The CDR3 sequence is 14 residues long. This CDR3 reads CASSETGGADTQYF. CDR3 in DNA: TGTGCCAGCAGCGAGACAGGGGGCGCAGATACGCAGTATTTT.

The rearrangement joins TRBV15 to TRBJ2-1; 8 nucleotides match TRBD1. Germline trimming cut 2 bases from V and 12 bases from J; bases unmatched to any gene: 12. The germline V gene has CDR1 LNHNV and CDR2 YYDKDF (reference sequence). This CDR3 comprises 15 residues. The CDR3 here is CATSRPRDRTSRQFF. CDR3 coding DNA: TGTGCCACCAGCAGACCGCGGGACAGGACGAGTCGGCAGTTCTTC.

The chain joins TRBV29-1 to TRBJ2-3; D gene ambiguous. Germline CDR1 reads SQVTM; CDR2 reads ANQGSEA. This CDR3 region has 13 residues. V lost 4 bases and J 2 bases, leaving 10 bases between the germline ends. CDR3 nucleotides: TGCAGCGTTGCCCGACTGGTCACAGATACGCAGTATTTT. Its translation: CSVARLVTDTQYF.

This chain connects TRBV5-1 to TRBJ1-6, with TRBD1 identical over 7 bases. CDR1 is SGHRS and CDR2 is YFSETQ in the germline V gene. With 5 bases clipped from V and 8 bases from J, the junction kept 4 bases outside the gene matches. The CDR3 consists of 13 residues. The CDR3 loop is CASRLQGDSPLHF. As DNA, the CDR3 is TGCGCCAGCAGACTGCAGGGGGATTCACCCCTCCACTTT.

V is TRBV25-1 and J is TRBJ2-7; no definite D call. V shed 8 bases and J shed 1 base, with 9 bases lying between them. Germline assignment: CDR1 MGHDK and CDR2 SYGVNS. This CDR3 comprises 12 residues. DNA of the CDR3: TGTGCCAGCGTCGACGTTTCCTACGAGCAGTACTTC. This sequence encodes CASVDVSYEQYF.

This chain links TRBV10-3 with TRBJ2-1; a possible D gene is TRBD1 (7 bases). V dropped 3 bases and J dropped 8 bases, with 17 bases sitting between them. CDR1 and CDR2 (germline): ENHRY, SYGVKD. The CDR3 is 15 amino acids. The CDR3 nucleotides are TGTGCCATCAGTGATTGGAGGGGGCGCAACGATGAGCAGTTCTTC. Translation: CAISDWRGRNDEQFF.

The V and J genes are TRBV30 and TRBJ2-3; the D call may be TRBD1 or TRBD2 (6 bases each). CDR1 is GTSNPN and CDR2 is SVGIG in the germline V gene (reference sequence). V gave up 0 bases and J gave up 1 base, with 11 bases separating them. This CDR3 is 15 amino acids long. The CDR3 sequence: CAWSVYGGRTDTQYF. CDR3 nucleotide sequence: TGTGCCTGGAGTGTATACGGGGGCCGCACAGATACGCAGTATTTT.

The chain joins TRBV10-3 to TRBJ1-1; D is undetermined. Trimming took 5 bases from V and 8 from J, leaving 12 bases between them. Germline loops: CDR1 ENHRY, CDR2 SYGVKD. The CDR3 extends over 12 amino acids. The chain's CDR3 is CAISPRTNEAFF. CDR3 sequence (DNA): TGTGCCATCAGTCCACGGACGAACGAAGCTTTCTTT.

This chain uses TRBV30 with TRBJ1-5; D uncertain. This CDR3 contains 12 residues. Trimming shortened V by 1 base and J by 4 bases, and 5 bases separated the two germline ends. Germline CDR1 reads GTSNPN; CDR2 reads SVGIG (reference sequence). CDR3 region: CAWSGNNQPQHF. CDR3 in DNA: TGTGCCTGGAGTGGAAATAATCAGCCCCAGCATTTT.

The rearrangement uses TRBV7-2 and TRBJ2-7; no clear D gene. Deletions cut 5 bases from V and 0 bases from J, with 11 bases between. Germline CDR1 and CDR2: SGHTA and FQGNSA. The length of the CDR3 is 14 residues. DNA of the CDR3: TGTGCCAGCAGCACTCGATGGGCCTCCTACGAGCAGTACTTC. Translation gives CASSTRWASYEQYF.

The chain combines TRBV4-3 with TRBJ2-2; a weak D match, TRBD2 (6 bases). V was clipped by 3 bases and J by 1 base, with 15 bases between them. The CDR3 is 17 residues long. Per germline, CDR1 LGHNA and CDR2 YSLEER. CDR3 protein: CASSQIGLARNTGELFF. The CDR3 nucleotides read TGCGCCAGCAGCCAGATAGGTCTAGCGAGGAACACCGGGGAGCTGTTTTTT.

CDR3 region: CASSLQTGGREKLFF. The CDR3 DNA reads TGCGCCAGCTCCCTTCAGACAGGGGGACGGGAAAAACTGTTTTTT. The chain links TRBV5-1 to TRBJ1-4; 9 bases align to TRBD1. J was trimmed by 8 bases and V by 7 bases; bases with no gene match: 12. The CDR3 length is 15 residues. Germline-derived CDR1 and CDR2 are SGHRS and YFSETQ.

The chain couples TRBV29-1 to TRBJ2-2; the match to TRBD2 covers 9 bases. V was pared by 4 bases and J by 3 bases, with 12 bases of the junction left unmatched. The CDR3 is 17 residues long. In germline, CDR1 is SQVTM, CDR2 ANQGSEA. DNA of the CDR3: TGCAGCGTTGGAGCGGCCATGACTAGCGGATACACCGGGGAGCTGTTTTTT. This encodes CSVGAAMTSGYTGELFF.